One and the same sample provided the 21 T cell receptor beta chains below, sequenced in a study of OX40 agonist ivuxolimab in advanced cancers. Using immunoSEQ multiplex PCR, the repertoire was profiled, and TCRdb retains in-frame clones only, with some absent. The sample has around 51,000 clones, approximately 87% seen once. Sequences were derived from CD4+ or CD8+ T cells sorted from blood, sampled in a trial of the OX40 agonist ivuxolimab. These receptors all come from an adult with an advanced solid tumor such as melanoma, head and neck, liver or kidney cancer.

The chain joins TRBV11-3 to TRBJ1-2, with no clear D. Germline assignment: CDR1 SGHNT and CDR2 YENEEA. The CDR3 spans 13 residues. Deletions cut 1 base from V and 2 bases from J, with 5 bases between. DNA of the CDR3: TGTGCCAGCAGCTTAGGCCGGAACTATGGCTACACCTTC. Its protein product is CASSLGRNYGYTF.

This rearrangement joins TRBV27 to TRBJ1-2; tentatively, D is TRBD1 (6 bases). CDR3 length: 12 amino acids. The germline CDR1 and CDR2 sequences are MNHEY and SMNVEV (reference sequence). V lost 6 bases and J 8 bases, leaving 13 bases between the germline ends. The CDR3 sequence is CASRLGGGGYTF. In DNA form, the CDR3 reads TGTGCCAGCAGATTAGGGGGGGGCGGCTACACCTTC.

The CDR3 DNA is TGTGCCAGCAGCGTAGATTTCATGGCGGGGACAGGGGGGTACGAGCAGTACTTC. It translates to CASSVDFMAGTGGYEQYF. This rearrangement joins TRBV9 to TRBJ2-7, with TRBD1 matching over 11 bases. This CDR3 is 18 amino acids long. Germline V lookup: CDR1 SGDLS, CDR2 YYNGEE. V trimming: 0 bases; J trimming: 4 bases; junction bases outside the gene matches: 12.

The chain combines TRBV7-8 with TRBJ1-5, with D tentatively TRBD1 (5 bases). The V gene lost 2 bases and the J gene lost 0 bases, with 14 bases spanning the gap. Germline V CDR1 and CDR2: SGHVS, FQNEAQ. There are 17 residues in the CDR3. CDR3 protein: CASSLPAGIYSNQPQHF. The CDR3 DNA sequence: TGTGCCAGCAGCTTACCGGCAGGGATCTATAGCAATCAGCCCCAGCATTTT.

This rearrangement joins TRBV6-5 to TRBJ2-5; perhaps TRBD1 as D (6 bases). CDR1 is MNHEY, CDR2 SVGAGI, per germline. V was shortened by 5 bases and J by 3 bases, with 13 bases between the two germline ends. The CDR3 length is 14 residues. Here the CDR3 DNA reads TGTGCCAGCAGTGACACGGACAGCGAAGAGACCCAGTACTTC. The encoded protein is CASSDTDSEETQYF.

The chain has TRBV29-1 and TRBJ2-2; possibly TRBD1 for D (6 bases). V was cut by 7 bases and J by 5 bases, with 11 bases left in between. This CDR3 spans 12 amino acids. In germline, CDR1 is SQVTM, CDR2 ANQGSEA. For the CDR3, the DNA is TGCAGCGCCCCGACAGGAACCGGGGAGCTGTTTTTT. As protein: CSAPTGTGELFF.

The chain recombines TRBV4-3 with TRBJ1-2; TRBD1 is a possible D gene (6 bases). Germline V gene lookup returns CDR1 LGHNA and CDR2 YSLEER. The length of the CDR3 is 17 residues. Trimming stripped 1 base from V and 5 bases from J, with 20 bases between. Here the CDR3 reads CASSQVLQGPYLYGYTF. The CDR3 nucleotides read TGCGCCAGCAGCCAAGTTTTACAGGGTCCCTACCTATATGGCTACACCTTC.

The chain carries TRBV9 and TRBJ2-7; D call uncertain. CDR1 is SGDLS, CDR2 YYNGEE, per germline. The CDR3 loop spans 13 amino acids. Trimming pared 0 bases from V and 4 bases from J, leaving 8 bases between. The CDR3 sequence is CASSVDIAYEQYF. The CDR3 DNA sequence: TGTGCCAGCAGCGTAGACATCGCATACGAGCAGTACTTC.

As for this clone: Other DNA variants within this sample encode the same CDR3. The gene calls are TRBV9 and TRBJ2-3; no clear D. V lost 2 bases and J 6 bases, leaving 10 bases between the germline ends. CDR1 and CDR2 (germline): SGDLS, YYNGEE. This CDR3 contains 13 residues. This chain's CDR3 is CASSVDPADTQYF. The CDR3 bases are TGTGCCAGCAGCGTCGACCCCGCTGATACGCAGTATTTT.

The V call is TRBV30, the J call TRBJ2-7, with TRBD2 identical over 10 bases. Germline lookup yields CDR1 GTSNPN and CDR2 SVGIG (reference sequence). The CDR3 loop spans 12 amino acids. The V segment lost 5 bases and the J segment 3 bases; nucleotides outside the gene matches: 1. This CDR3 is CAWGLAVYEQYF. The DNA of the CDR3 is TGTGCCTGGGGACTAGCGGTCTACGAGCAGTACTTC.

The J gene is TRBJ2-5, the V gene TRBV6-1; D is perhaps TRBD2 (7 bases). This CDR3 region has 15 residues. Germline V CDR1 and CDR2: MNHNS, SASEGT. Trimming pared 0 bases from V and 2 bases from J, leaving 10 bases between. CDR3 nucleotide sequence: TGTGCCAGCAGTGAAGCGGGGGGGACACAAGAGACCCAGTACTTC. Encoded protein: CASSEAGGTQETQYF.

The J gene is TRBJ1-2, the V gene TRBV25-1, with unresolved D. Germline CDR1 and CDR2: MGHDK and SYGVNS. The V and J ends lost 4 bases and 8 bases respectively, with 14 bases between them. This CDR3 region has 13 residues. The CDR3 spells CASSVSPAVGYTF. The CDR3, as DNA: TGTGCCAGCAGTGTCTCCCCCGCTGTAGGCTACACCTTC.

The chain uses TRBV5-6 and TRBJ1-2, with D possibly being TRBD1 (5 bases). The germline V and J ends were trimmed by 4 bases and 0 bases, with 7 bases remaining between them. The V gene's germline CDR1 is SGHDT and CDR2 YYEEEE. The CDR3 has 13 amino acids. CDR3 sequence reads: CASSPTANYGYTF. The DNA for the CDR3 is TGTGCCAGCAGCCCGACAGCTAACTATGGCTACACCTTC. Looking up the rest from reference TRBV5-6 and TRBJ1-2 gives the full variable domain: DAGVTQSPTHLIKTRGQQVTLRCSPKSGHDTVSWYQQALGQGPQFIFQYYEEEERQRGNFPDRFSGHQFPNYSSELNVNALLLGDSALYLCASSPTANYGYTFGSGTRLTVV.

In its sample, this clone ranks as medium-sized (0.01 to 0.1%). The rearrangement joins TRBV29-1 to TRBJ1-1; possibly TRBD1 for D (6 bases). The CDR3 totals 13 residues. The germline V and J ends were trimmed by 6 bases and 2 bases, with 13 bases remaining between them. CDR1 and CDR2 from the germline V gene are SQVTM and ANQGSEA. CDR3: CSVTTGDNTEAFF. The CDR3 DNA reads as TGCAGCGTGACGACAGGTGATAACACTGAAGCTTTCTTT.

The chain combines TRBV5-8 with TRBJ2-3; 10 positions agree with TRBD1. The CDR3 consists of 15 residues. Trimming took 0 bases from V and 4 from J; bases not matched to a gene: 2. The V gene's germline CDR1 is SGHTS and CDR2 YDEGEE. The CDR3 spells CASSLAGQGADTQYF. In DNA form, the CDR3 reads TGTGCCAGCAGCTTGGCCGGACAGGGGGCAGATACGCAGTATTTT.

V gene TRBV15 combines with J gene TRBJ2-2; no firm D call. V lost 0 bases, J lost 7 bases, and 18 bases lay in between. CDR3 length equals 17 residues. Per the germline V gene, CDR1 is LNHNV and CDR2 is YYDKDF (reference sequence). The CDR3 coding sequence is TGTGCCACCAGCAGAGATCATCAGGCAGCATTTGTCGGGGAGCTGTTTTTT. It codes for CATSRDHQAAFVGELFF.

The chain is built from TRBV7-7 and TRBJ2-2; 15 nucleotides line up with TRBD2. The trim removed 5 bases at V and 6 bases at J, leaving 13 bases unmatched. Germline CDR1 and CDR2: SSHAT and FNYEAQ (reference sequence). The CDR3 has 19 amino acids. The CDR3 reads CASSLTGLAGGPGSGELFF. The CDR3 DNA follows: TGTGCCAGCAGCCTTACCGGACTAGCGGGGGGGCCGGGGTCCGGGGAGCTGTTTTTT.

The chain recombines TRBV9 with TRBJ2-3; 8 bases match TRBD2. The V gene's germline CDR1 is SGDLS and CDR2 YYNGEE. This CDR3 has 19 residues. Trimming took 6 bases from V and 0 from J; bases not matched to a gene: 18. CDR3 amino acids: CASTQGSGIAGVSTDTQYF. The CDR3 bases are TGTGCCAGCACTCAGGGTAGCGGGATTGCCGGTGTTAGCACAGATACGCAGTATTTT.

The chain carries TRBV13 and TRBJ2-3; D not certain. The germline CDR1 and CDR2 sequences are PRHDT and FYEKMQ (reference sequence). V dropped 5 bases and J dropped 2 bases, with 23 bases sitting between them. The CDR3 is made up of 18 amino acids. The CDR3 is CASSPGTWLSVHTDTQYF. Written as DNA, the CDR3 is TGTGCCAGCAGCCCAGGTACGTGGCTAAGCGTTCACACAGATACGCAGTATTTT.

This clone appeared once. J is TRBJ1-2 and V is TRBV19, with 7 bases aligning to TRBD1. Germline V lookup: CDR1 LNHDA, CDR2 SQIVND (reference sequence). The CDR3 length is 13 residues. The V gene end was trimmed by 8 bases and the J gene end by 2 bases; junction bases not matched to a gene: 5. The CDR3 sequence is CASVPTGNYGYTF. CDR3 bases: TGTGCCAGTGTCCCGACAGGGAACTATGGCTACACCTTC.

A few counts support this clone. This chain joins TRBV28 and TRBJ1-6, with D unclear. The CDR3 totals 13 residues. Germline lookup yields CDR1 MDHEN and CDR2 SYDVKM. V lost 8 bases, J lost 3 bases, and 8 bases lay in between. The CDR3 here is CASGMIYNSPLHF. As DNA, the CDR3 is TGTGCCAGCGGAATGATCTATAATTCACCCCTCCACTTT.